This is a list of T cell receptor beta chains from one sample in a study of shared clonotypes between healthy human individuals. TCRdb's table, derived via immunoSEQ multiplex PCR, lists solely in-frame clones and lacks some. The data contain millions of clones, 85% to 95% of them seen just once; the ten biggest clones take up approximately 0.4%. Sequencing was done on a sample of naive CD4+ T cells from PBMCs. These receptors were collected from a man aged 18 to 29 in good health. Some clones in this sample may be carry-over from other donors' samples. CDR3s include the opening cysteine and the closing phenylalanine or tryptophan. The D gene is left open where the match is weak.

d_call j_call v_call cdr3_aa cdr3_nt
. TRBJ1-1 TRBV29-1 CSVRVRDTEAFF TGCAGCGTCAGGGTTCGGGACACTGAAGCTTTCTTT
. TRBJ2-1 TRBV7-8 CASSASRIGSSSRNYNEQFF TGTGCCAGCAGCGCCTCCAGGATCGGGAGTTCGAGTAGGAACTACAATGAGCAGTTCTTC
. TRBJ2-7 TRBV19 CASSPQGTLYEQYF TGTGCCAGTAGCCCACAGGGAACCCTCTACGAGCAGTACTTC
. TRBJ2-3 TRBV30 CAWSVRGKGGTDTQYF TGTGCCTGGAGTGTACGAGGGAAAGGGGGCACAGATACGCAGTATTTT
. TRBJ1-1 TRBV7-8 CASSPTRFPPATEAFF TGTGCCAGCAGCCCCACCCGATTCCCGCCAGCCACTGAAGCTTTCTTT
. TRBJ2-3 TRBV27 CASSAAGPRPGTDTQYF TGTGCCAGCAGTGCGGCGGGCCCACGCCCGGGCACAGATACGCAGTATTTT
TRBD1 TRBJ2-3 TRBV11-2 CASSVGTATDTQYF TGTGCCAGCAGCGTCGGGACAGCCACAGATACGCAGTATTTT
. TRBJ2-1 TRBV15 CATGSYSGQFF TGTGCCACCGGCAGCTACAGTGGGCAGTTCTTC
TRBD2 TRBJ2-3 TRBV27 CASSFRDYRDTQYF TGTGCCAGCAGTTTCCGGGACTACCGAGATACGCAGTATTTT
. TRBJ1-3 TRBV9 CASSVGGDTIYF TGTGCCAGCAGCGTAGGCGGAGACACCATATATTTT
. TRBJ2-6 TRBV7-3 CASRIRGGAGANVLTF TGTGCCAGCAGGATCCGGGGAGGAGCTGGGGCCAACGTCCTGACTTTC
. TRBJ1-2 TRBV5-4 CASSLGDNNYGYTF TGTGCCAGCAGCTTAGGGGACAATAACTATGGCTACACCTTC
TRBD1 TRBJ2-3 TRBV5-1 CASSFRDRGQDTQYF TGCGCCAGCAGCTTTCGGGACAGGGGGCAAGATACGCAGTATTTT
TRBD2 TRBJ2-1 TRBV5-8 CASSLNTGTREFF TGTGCCAGCAGCTTAAATACCGGGACTAGGGAGTTCTTC
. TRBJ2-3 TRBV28 CATQGGLADTQYF TGTGCCACCCAAGGGGGGTTGGCCGATACGCAGTATTTT
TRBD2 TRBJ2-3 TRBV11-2 CASSVIPGLAGELDTQYF TGTGCCAGCAGCGTCATTCCGGGACTAGCGGGAGAGTTAGATACGCAGTATTTT